This TCR beta chain was sequenced during a study of blood T cell repertoires in COVID-19. Looking at the study overall: Sources were T cells, B-cell-depleted T cells, or PBMCs; the material itself was cDNA or gDNA.

Generated by immunoSEQ multiplex PCR, the TCRdb table keeps only in-frame clones and is missing some. The repertoire consists of 300,000 to 400,000 clones, with about 90% occurring once and the leading ten covering approximately 3.5%. Trimming pared 5 bases from V and 3 bases from J, leaving 13 bases between. The CDR3 is 14 residues long. Germline-derived CDR1 and CDR2 are SGHNT and YENEEA. The receptor was derived from a woman aged 18 to 35 who had recovered from COVID-19. Material: peripheral blood. The rearrangement links TRBV11-3 to TRBJ1-1; possible D gene TRBD1, 6 bases. The CDR3 is CASSPHKGDTEAFF. CDR3 coding DNA: TGTGCCAGCAGCCCCCATAAGGGGGACACTGAAGCTTTCTTT.